This TCR beta chain was profiled in a study of T cell repertoires in cytomegalovirus infection. TCRdb analysed the reads with MiXCR anew, one entry per CDR3 protein. The sample consists of approximately 350,000 distinct CDR3 sequences, roughly 34% of them appearing once. Remarks on this clonotype: Its antigen is unidentified.

Germline lookup yields CDR1 SGHRS and CDR2 YFSETQ. V gave up 0 bases and J gave up 2 bases, with 14 bases separating them. This CDR3 is built from 16 residues. The material sequenced was cultured PBMCs, taken from culture after CMV antigen stimulation. The clonotype comes from a human donor in good health (CMV status not recorded). Some clones in this sample may be carry-over from other donors' samples. V usage is TRBV5-1 and J usage is TRBJ1-1; no reliable D call. The DNA of the CDR3 is TGCGCCAGCAGCTTGGGGGTCGGTCCGCTAAACACTGAAGCTTTCTTT. Protein product: CASSLGVGPLNTEAFF.